The TCR beta chain described here comes from a study of T cells in Graves' hyperthyroidism and ophthalmopathy. The CDR3 runs to 16 residues. Germline lookup yields CDR1 MGHRA and CDR2 YSYEKL. Between the trimmed V and J ends, which lost 0 bases and 3 bases, there was a span of 15 bases. Study findings and constraints: A model using 13 V-J features told ophthalmopathy apart from stable hyperthyroidism. Most clonotypes that expanded in the thyroid above 0.001 also showed up in blood.

Amplified TCR beta CDR3 regions came from RNA transcripts. The HTBI primer set served for first-round RT-PCR of the TCR CDR3. In TCRdb, the multiplex PCR reads were re-called with MiXCR into one record per CDR3 protein. This sample has about 560,000 distinct CDR3 sequences, with 15% to 20% found just once. Researchers defined stable Graves' hyperthyroidism as no ophthalmopathy progression within 18 months. Regarding this clonotype: Its antigen is still unknown.

Material: blood. The receptor was derived from a young woman with Graves' hyperthyroidism. V gene TRBV4-1 combines with J gene TRBJ2-7; D is possibly TRBD1 (6 bases). CDR3 nucleotide sequence: TGCGCCAGCAGCCAAGATGAGGGGGACGTCTACTACGAGCAGTACTTC. Translated: CASSQDEGDVYYEQYF.